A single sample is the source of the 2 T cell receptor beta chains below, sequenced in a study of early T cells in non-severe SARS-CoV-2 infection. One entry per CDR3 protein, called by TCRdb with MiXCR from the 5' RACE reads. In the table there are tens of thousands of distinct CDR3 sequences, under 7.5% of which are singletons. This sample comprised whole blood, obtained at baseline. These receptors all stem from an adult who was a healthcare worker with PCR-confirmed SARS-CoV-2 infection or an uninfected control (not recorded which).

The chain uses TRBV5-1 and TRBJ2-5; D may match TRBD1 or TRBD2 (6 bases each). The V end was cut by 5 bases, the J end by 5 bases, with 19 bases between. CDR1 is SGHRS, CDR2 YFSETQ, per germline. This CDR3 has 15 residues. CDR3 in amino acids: CASRSGAGFQETQYF. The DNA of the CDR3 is TGCGCCAGCAGATCGGGGGCCGGATTCCAGGAGACCCAGTACTTC.

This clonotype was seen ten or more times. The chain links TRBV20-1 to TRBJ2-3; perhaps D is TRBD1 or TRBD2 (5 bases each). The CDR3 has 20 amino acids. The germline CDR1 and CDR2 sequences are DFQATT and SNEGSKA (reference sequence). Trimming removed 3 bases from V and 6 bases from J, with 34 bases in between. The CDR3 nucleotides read TGCAGTGCTAGGGGTACTGACTGGGGTGGCAGGAGGACAATGGCGGATACGCAGTATTTT. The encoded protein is CSARGTDWGGRRTMADTQYF.